This T cell receptor (beta chain) was obtained from a study of shared clonotypes between healthy human individuals. At the level of the study: The people who gave samples were two women and a few men aged 18 to 49.

Germline V gives CDR1 SGHRS, CDR2 YFSETQ. The length of the CDR3 is 14 residues. The germline V and J ends were trimmed by 8 bases and 3 bases, with 16 bases remaining between them. This table comes from immunoSEQ multiplex PCR, and its TCRdb copy is limited to in-frame clones, with some not included. The table records 450,000 to 500,000 clones, around 80% of them present only once. Worth noting for this clone: No antigen is known for it.

Study-wide results and caveats: With few donors, the genetic and exposure-history diversity represented was limited. Investigators collected only blood, and repertoires in tissues likely differ.

Specimen: PBMCs. The chain joins TRBV5-1 to TRBJ2-3; D might be TRBD1 or TRBD2, each matching 5 bases. This sequence originates from a woman in her thirties or forties in good health. Some clones in this sample may be carry-over from other donors' samples. CDR3 loop: CASNSGTRTDTQYF. The CDR3 DNA reads TGCGCCAGTAACTCCGGGACCAGGACAGATACGCAGTATTTT.